This T cell receptor (beta chain) came from a study of blood T cell repertoires in COVID-19. From germline, CDR1 is LGHDT and CDR2 YNNKEL (reference sequence). V lost 4 bases to trimming and J lost 2 bases, with 8 bases between them. The CDR3 is 13 amino acids. In the authors' workflow: The assay estimated nucleated cells by amplifying reference gene primers. Some clones are missing from TCRdb's copy, which holds only in-frame ones; the method was immunoSEQ multiplex PCR. The V and J calls and the clone size are those of that table, but D and trimming were determined from the DNA. The sample holds 250,000 to 300,000 clones; around 88% are singletons and the top ten take 10% to 15%.

This clonotype was obtained from a woman aged 70-85 years with COVID-19, enrolled during active disease. V gene TRBV3-1 (or the pseudogene TRBV3-2) combines with J gene TRBJ1-2; D is perhaps TRBD1 (5 bases). Input material: peripheral blood. The CDR3 DNA is TGTGCCAGCAGCCGGGCAGGGAACTATGGCTACACCTTC. Protein: CASSRAGNYGYTF.